Following are 27 T cell receptor beta chains from one sample sequenced in a study of neurological immune-mediated disorders. Using its own MiXCR run on the 5' RACE reads, TCRdb lists one record per CDR3 protein. The sample carries more than 15,000 distinct CDR3 sequences, 3% to 4.5% recorded once. The sample consisted of CD8+ T cells from blood. These receptor sequences come from a woman between 40 and 55 years old in good health.

This clonotype was seen ten or more times. This chain links TRBV12-3 or TRBV12-4 with TRBJ1-6, with D possibly matching TRBD1 (6 bases). There are 15 residues in the CDR3. Trimming stripped 3 bases from V and 2 bases from J, with 8 bases between. The CDR3 DNA sequence: TGTGCCAGCAGTTTGGGGGGCACCTATAATTCACCCCTCCACTTT. Protein: CASSLGGTYNSPLHF.

This clonotype was seen repeatedly, ten times or more. The gene calls are TRBV6-2 or TRBV6-3 and TRBJ2-3; possibly TRBD1 or TRBD2 for D (5 bases each). The V and J ends lost 6 bases and 4 bases respectively, with 23 bases between them. Looked up from germline, CDR1 is MNHEY and CDR2 is SVGEGT. The CDR3 contains 17 residues. CDR3 nucleotides: TGTGCCAGCAGAAAGGGGCCCGTCGGCGGGTTTCCAGATACGCAGTATTTT. As protein: CASRKGPVGGFPDTQYF.

This clonotype was counted only a few times. The chain recombines TRBV4-2 with TRBJ2-1; D remains ambiguous. The CDR3 loop spans 15 amino acids. With 1 base removed from V and 4 bases from J, the gap between germline ends came to 11 bases. Germline V lookup: CDR1 LGHNA, CDR2 YNFKEQ. CDR3 protein: CASSQVSDAYNEQFF. DNA for the CDR3: TGTGCCAGCAGCCAAGTTAGTGACGCTTACAATGAGCAGTTCTTC.

At least ten counts were recorded for this clonotype. The V and J genes are TRBV2 and TRBJ1-3; possible D gene TRBD1, 6 bases. Trimming left V 6 bases short and J 14 bases short, with 17 bases between. CDR1 and CDR2 (germline): SNHLY, FYNNEI. The CDR3 covers 12 residues. The DNA for the CDR3 is TGTGCCAGCAGGGCTGGACAGAGCCGCTTATATTTT. Amino acids: CASRAGQSRLYF.

The sample holds many counts of this clonotype. V gene TRBV4-1 combines with J gene TRBJ1-1, with 8 bases matching TRBD1. The junction had 7 bases not matched to a gene; V was cut back by 4 bases and J by 3 bases. Germline loops: CDR1 MGHRA, CDR2 YSYEKL. The CDR3 has 15 residues. For the CDR3, the DNA is TGCGCCAGCAGCCGAATACAGGGGGAGGACACTGAAGCTTTCTTT. The encoded protein is CASSRIQGEDTEAFF.

Many counts were recorded for this clonotype. The V gene is TRBV5-1, the J gene TRBJ2-7; possibly TRBD2 for D (6 bases). Germline lookup yields CDR1 SGHRS and CDR2 YFSETQ. V lost 8 bases to trimming and J lost 2 bases, with 17 bases between them. This CDR3 has 14 residues. The CDR3 DNA sequence: TGCGCCAGTCGTTGGAGGGACGGCACCTACGAGCAGTACTTC. Protein sequence: CASRWRDGTYEQYF. The whole variable domain, filled in from reference TRBV5-1 and TRBJ2-7, reads KAGVTQTPRYLIKTRGQQVTLSCSPISGHRSVSWYQQTPGQGLQFLFEYFSETQRNKGNFPGRFSGRQFSNSRSEMNVSTLELGDSALYLCASRWRDGTYEQYFGPGTRLTVT.

This clonotype was observed at least ten times. The gene calls are TRBV11-2 and TRBJ2-3; perhaps D is TRBD1 or TRBD2 (5 bases each). The CDR3 totals 14 residues. The V and J ends lost 1 base and 1 base respectively, with 6 bases between them. Germline V gives CDR1 SGHAT, CDR2 FQNNGV. This CDR3 reads CASSLGGGTDTQYF. For the CDR3, the DNA is TGTGCCAGCAGCTTAGGAGGGGGCACAGATACGCAGTATTTT.

This clonotype was picked up many times. One end of the junction fails to match germline, which may point to a read error. The chain combines TRBV7-7 with TRBJ2-1; TRBD2 matches at 11 bases. The germline gives CDR1 SSHAT, CDR2 FNYEAQ (reference sequence). There are 15 residues in the CDR3. This chain's CDR3 is CASSTGLADYNEQFF. The CDR3 DNA reads as TGTGCTAGCAGCACGGGACTAGCGGACTACAATGAGCAGTTCTTC.

This clonotype showed up many times. The V and J genes are TRBV29-1 and TRBJ1-1; D may be TRBD1 (5 bases). Trimming shortened V by 4 bases and J by 5 bases, and 23 bases separated the two germline ends. Germline CDR1 SQVTM, CDR2 ANQGSEA. This CDR3 has 16 residues. The CDR3, as DNA: TGCAGCGTTGGCCCCACAGTGGGAGGGGACGAAACTGAAGCTTTCTTT. Its translation is CSVGPTVGGDETEAFF.

The rearrangement links TRBV15 to TRBJ2-3, with a weak D call TRBD1 (5 bases). The CDR3 spans 14 residues. Trimming took off 2 bases at V and 6 bases at J, with 12 bases between the two ends. From germline, CDR1 is LNHNV and CDR2 YYDKDF (reference sequence). The CDR3 reads CATSRPRAGDTQYF. The CDR3 DNA is TGTGCCACCAGCAGACCTAGAGCAGGGGATACGCAGTATTTT.

This clonotype was recorded at least ten times. V is TRBV3-1 and J is TRBJ2-1; D unresolved. Trimming shortened V by 7 bases and J by 2 bases, and 15 bases separated the two germline ends. CDR1 and CDR2 from the germline V gene are LGHDT and YNNKEL (reference sequence). This CDR3 contains 15 residues. The chain's CDR3 is CASTSIGLTYNEQFF. CDR3 nucleotide sequence: TGTGCCAGCACCTCAATTGGCCTCACCTACAATGAGCAGTTCTTC.

Many counts were recorded for this clonotype. The J gene is TRBJ2-7, the V gene TRBV10-3; tentatively, D is TRBD1 or TRBD2 (5 bases each). Germline CDR1 reads ENHRY; CDR2 reads SYGVKD. Trimming shortened V by 3 bases and J by 0 bases, and 9 bases separated the two germline ends. The CDR3 contains 14 residues. The CDR3 reads CAISEPGTSYEQYF. CDR3 nucleotide sequence: TGTGCCATCAGTGAACCCGGGACCTCCTACGAGCAGTACTTC.

The sample holds many counts of this clonotype. The CDR3 protein is CSASWGGSYEQFF. CDR3 nucleotides: TGCAGTGCTAGTTGGGGCGGCAGCTATGAGCAGTTCTTC. The chain combines TRBV20-1 with TRBJ2-1, with D possibly matching TRBD1 (5 bases). Germline V gene sequence: CDR1 DFQATT, CDR2 SNEGSKA (reference sequence). The germline V and J ends were trimmed by 3 bases and 8 bases, with 14 bases remaining between them. This CDR3 comprises 13 residues.

This clonotype was counted many times. This chain connects TRBV27 to TRBJ2-7, with 7 bases identical to TRBD2. This CDR3 is 16 amino acids long. Germline V gene sequence: CDR1 MNHEY, CDR2 SMNVEV (reference sequence). J gave up 2 bases and V 5 bases, and 12 bases lay outside the gene matches. CDR3 sequence (DNA): TGTGCCAGCAGTCCACACCCTCTAGCGGAGACCTACGAGCAGTACTTC. Its protein is CASSPHPLAETYEQYF.

At least ten counts were recorded for this clonotype. This chain joins TRBV15 and TRBJ2-7, with D perhaps TRBD1 (5 bases). The V and J ends lost 4 bases and 5 bases respectively, with 12 bases between them. The CDR3 loop spans 13 amino acids. Per germline, CDR1 LNHNV and CDR2 YYDKDF (reference sequence). The CDR3 loop is CATSNLQGNEQYF. As DNA, the CDR3 is TGTGCCACCAGCAACCTCCAGGGCAACGAGCAGTACTTC.

This clonotype was counted at least ten times. The chain recombines TRBV20-1 with TRBJ2-5, with TRBD2 as a possible D gene (6 bases). This CDR3 contains 10 residues. Looked up from germline, CDR1 is DFQATT and CDR2 is SNEGSKA (reference sequence). Trimming left V 7 bases short and J 5 bases short, with 8 bases between. Here the CDR3 reads CSVREETQYF. CDR3 coding DNA: TGCAGTGTCCGGGAGGAGACCCAGTACTTC.

The chain joins TRBV21-1 to TRBJ1-6. TRBV21-1 has pseudogene status. The CDR3 runs to 17 residues. The CDR3 sequence: CASSNRGTSQYNSPLHF. DNA of the CDR3: TGTGCCAGCAGCAATCGGGGGACTTCCCAATATAATTCACCCCTCCACTTT.

This clonotype has ten or more counts. This sequence may be a read error, since a much larger clone differs from it by one base. The rearrangement uses TRBV19 and TRBJ2-1; 10 nucleotides align to TRBD2. The ends lost 1 base at V and 6 bases at J; junction bases unmatched: 3. The CDR3 extends over 15 amino acids. The germline V gene has CDR1 LNHDA and CDR2 SQIVND (reference sequence). This CDR3 is CASSIAASGGNEQFF. CDR3 coding DNA: TGTGCCAGTAGTATAGCGGCTAGCGGGGGCAATGAGCAGTTCTTC.

The sample holds many counts of this clonotype. The rearrangement uses TRBV9 and TRBJ2-7; 7 bases are a match to TRBD1. The junction had 13 bases not matched to a gene; V was cut back by 1 base and J by 3 bases. CDR1 and CDR2 (germline): SGDLS, YYNGEE. This CDR3 region has 17 residues. CDR3 loop: CASSVPGATGEDYEQYF. The CDR3 DNA follows: TGTGCCAGCAGCGTACCCGGGGCAACAGGGGAAGACTACGAGCAGTACTTC.

This clonotype was recorded many times. J is TRBJ2-3 and V is TRBV5-5; unclear D gene. CDR3 length equals 11 residues. V was trimmed by 2 bases and J by 5 bases, leaving 3 bases between them. Germline CDR1 SGHKS, CDR2 YYEKEE (reference sequence). Here the CDR3 reads CASSLRDTQYF. The CDR3 DNA sequence: TGTGCCAGCAGCTTAAGAGATACGCAGTATTTT. The full variable domain, rest sourced from reference TRBV5-5 and TRBJ2-3, is DAGVTQSPTHLIKTRGQQVTLRCSPISGHKSVSWYQQVLGQGPQFIFQYYEKEERGRGNFPDRFSARQFPNYSSELNVNALLLGDSALYLCASSLRDTQYFGPGTRLTVL.

This clonotype rates as medium-sized (0.01 to 0.1%). The rearrangement links TRBV6-2 or TRBV6-3 to TRBJ2-1; 9 bases are a match to TRBD2. Unmatched junction bases numbered 5, after V lost 5 bases and J lost 3 bases. The V gene's germline CDR1 is MNHEY and CDR2 SVGEGT. This CDR3 comprises 15 residues. CDR3 sequence: CASSIAGEGYNEQFF. Written as DNA, the CDR3 is TGTGCCAGCAGTATAGCGGGAGAAGGCTACAATGAGCAGTTCTTC.

The chain employs TRBV28 and TRBJ2-3; D is undetermined. V was clipped by 6 bases and J by 7 bases, with 20 bases between them. CDR1 is MDHEN and CDR2 is SYDVKM in the germline V gene. The CDR3 runs 15 residues. CDR3 amino acids: CASSHHPIFRYTQYF. CDR3 DNA sequence: TGTGCCAGCAGCCACCACCCAATCTTCAGGTATACGCAGTATTTT.

This clonotype was recorded many times. This rearrangement joins TRBV29-1 to TRBJ1-1; D is undetermined. The CDR3 totals 12 residues. Germline loops: CDR1 SQVTM, CDR2 ANQGSEA. The CDR3: CIRTRMNTEAFF. Here the CDR3 DNA reads TGCATCCGGACTAGGATGAACACTGAAGCTTTCTTT.

There are many counts of this clonotype. V and J are TRBV11-2 and TRBJ2-7; D remains unclear. Germline V gene data show CDR1 as SGHAT and CDR2 as FQNNGV. The V and J ends lost 0 bases and 3 bases respectively, with 12 bases between them. This CDR3 is 15 amino acids long. The DNA of the CDR3 is TGTGCCAGCAGCTTAGATGCCGGACCTTACTACGAGCAGTACTTC. Amino acids: CASSLDAGPYYEQYF.

This clonotype was counted ten times or more. The rearrangement uses TRBV7-9 and TRBJ1-1; D remains unclear. Germline CDR1 SEHNR, CDR2 FQNEAQ (reference sequence). Between the trimmed V and J ends, which lost 5 bases and 9 bases, there was a span of 16 bases. The CDR3 extends over 13 amino acids. CDR3 sequence: CASSPGWQDQAFF. The DNA of the CDR3 is TGTGCCAGCAGCCCCGGCTGGCAGGACCAAGCTTTCTTT.

This clonotype is labeled as medium-sized. V and J are TRBV20-1 and TRBJ2-1; unclear D gene. The ends were cut back, 4 bases at V and 8 bases at J, with 18 bases in the middle. Germline CDR1 is DFQATT and CDR2 is SNEGSKA (reference sequence). CDR3 length equals 14 residues. The CDR3 is CSAKVGGAMDEQFF. The DNA of the CDR3 is TGCAGTGCTAAGGTGGGCGGAGCTATGGATGAGCAGTTCTTC.

This clonotype was recorded at least ten times. The genes are TRBV20-1 and TRBJ2-1; 7 bases map to TRBD2. CDR3 length equals 17 residues. V dropped 0 bases and J dropped 15; count of bases not matched to a gene: 23. CDR1 and CDR2 (germline): DFQATT, SNEGSKA (reference sequence). Here the CDR3 reads CSARDTGEGHIALRRFF. The CDR3 DNA reads as TGCAGTGCTAGAGATACGGGGGAGGGCCACATAGCACTACGGCGGTTCTTC.